Below are 5 T cell receptor beta chains sequenced from a single sample in a study of CD4 T cells in relation to SARS-CoV-2 and coronaviruses. CD4+ T cells from unexposed donors were obtained before the COVID-19 pandemic (2011-2018). Isolation of CD4+ T cells took place after less than 13 days in culture. Their specific antigens are unknown. Libraries were prepared by immunoSEQ multiplex PCR; TCRdb keeps only in-frame clonotypes and omits some of them. The sample yields some 16,000 clones, approximately 73% seen once. The sequenced material came from CD4+ T cells from PBMCs, cultured in vitro. These receptors all stem from a human donor in good health.

The rearrangement uses TRBV19 and TRBJ1-5; 8 nucleotides align to TRBD1. The germline gives CDR1 LNHDA, CDR2 SQIVND (reference sequence). The CDR3 sequence is 15 residues long. V gave up 6 bases and J gave up 2 bases; unmatched junction bases: 6. The DNA of the CDR3 is TGTGCCAGTAGGCTGGACAGGGTAGGCAATCAGCCCCAGCATTTT. Its protein product is CASRLDRVGNQPQHF.

The chain combines TRBV30 with TRBJ2-7; 11 bases match TRBD2. The germline V gene encodes CDR1 GTSNPN and CDR2 SVGIG (reference sequence). The length of the CDR3 is 13 residues. V shed 5 bases and J 6 bases; nucleotides not matched to a gene: 6. CDR3 in amino acids: CAWGTSGRSEQYF. The CDR3 DNA is TGTGCCTGGGGGACTAGCGGAAGGAGCGAGCAGTACTTC. Drawing the rest from reference TRBV30 and TRBJ2-7, the complete variable domain is SQTIHQWPATLVQPVGSPLSLECTVEGTSNPNLYWYRQAAGRGLQLLFYSVGIGQISSEVPQNLSASRPQDRQFILSSKKLLLSDSGFYLCAWGTSGRSEQYFGPGTRLTVT.

The chain uses TRBV24-1 and TRBJ2-2, with TRBD2 identical over 10 bases. This CDR3 has 16 amino acids. J gave up 6 bases and V 4 bases, and 7 bases lay outside the gene matches. Looked up from germline, CDR1 is KGHDR and CDR2 is SFDVKD. The CDR3 nucleotides are TGTGCCACCAGTGAGGCTAGCGGGAGTCTGGCCGGGGAGCTGTTTTTT. Protein: CATSEASGSLAGELFF.

This chain joins TRBV5-1 and TRBJ2-1, with 7 bases lining up with TRBD1. CDR1 SGHRS and CDR2 YFSETQ come from the germline V gene. The CDR3 loop spans 15 amino acids. V was clipped by 3 bases and J by 3 bases; unmatched bases: 6. CDR3 sequence: CASSSETGLYNEQFF. CDR3 nucleotide sequence: TGCGCCAGCAGCTCGGAGACAGGGCTCTACAATGAGCAGTTCTTC. Supplemented by reference TRBV5-1 and TRBJ2-1, the full variable domain reads KAGVTQTPRYLIKTRGQQVTLSCSPISGHRSVSWYQQTPGQGLQFLFEYFSETQRNKGNFPGRFSGRQFSNSRSEMNVSTLELGDSALYLCASSSETGLYNEQFFGPGTRLTVL.

This clone occurred a few times. The chain couples TRBV3-1 (or the pseudogene TRBV3-2) to TRBJ2-4, with D unclear. Germline V gene data show CDR1 as LGHDT and CDR2 as YNNKEL (reference sequence). The CDR3 consists of 14 residues. Trimming left V 0 bases short and J 1 base short, with 4 bases between. The CDR3 sequence: CASSQDGAKNIQYF. The CDR3 DNA follows: TGTGCCAGCAGCCAAGACGGTGCCAAAAACATTCAGTACTTC.